This T cell receptor beta chain derives from a study of a mutant IDH1 vaccine in newly diagnosed glioma. Repertoires were generated with immunoSEQ multiplex PCR, while TCRdb's copy carries only in-frame clones and drops some. The sample includes over 60,000 clones, approximately 90% of them seen just once. Germline assignment: CDR1 MNHEY and CDR2 SVGAGI. V dropped 4 bases and J dropped 7; count of bases not matched to a gene: 9. The CDR3 is made up of 14 amino acids. Time point indicated: week 11, during vaccination. Every vaccine dose comprised 300 ug of mutant IDH1 20-mer peptide plus topical imiquimod. Note on this clone: What it binds is not known.

This TCR was sampled from a man aged 35 to 55 with glioma. This material consisted of PBMCs, taken from a glioma patient whose treatment included an IDH1 peptide vaccine. The chain is built from TRBV6-5 and TRBJ2-7, with 8 nucleotides matching TRBD1. CDR3 residues: CASSSPGQGCEQYV. For the CDR3, the DNA is TGTGCCAGCAGTTCTCCAGGACAGGGTTGTGAGCAGTACGTC.